The next 8 T cell receptor beta chains were all read from a single sample in a study of T cell responses to AZD1222 COVID-19 vaccine. The repertoire was sequenced with immunoSEQ multiplex PCR; TCRdb's copy has only in-frame clones and lacks some. The sample shows roughly 190,000 clones, 90% to 95% of them seen only once. Sequences were derived from peripheral blood, sampled 28 days after the second AZD1222 dose. The origin of the receptors is an adult who received the AZD1222 COVID-19 vaccine.

The chain carries TRBV2 and TRBJ1-4; D is ambiguous. Germline CDR1 reads SNHLY; CDR2 reads FYNNEI. This CDR3 comprises 15 residues. V was clipped by 2 bases and J by 3 bases, with 10 bases between them. The CDR3, as DNA: TGTGCCAGCAGTGAAATAGAGCGAGCTAATGAAAAACTGTTTTTT. It codes for CASSEIERANEKLFF.

The V call is TRBV7-9, the J call TRBJ1-2, with D unresolved. The V end lost 5 bases, the J end lost 12 bases, and 10 bases lay between the germline ends. Looked up from germline, CDR1 is SEHNR and CDR2 is FQNEAQ (reference sequence). The CDR3 length is 10 residues. The CDR3: CASSNVQDTF. The CDR3 nucleotides are TGTGCCAGCAGCAATGTTCAGGACACCTTC.

The V gene is TRBV5-1, the J gene TRBJ2-3, with TRBD2 identical over 7 bases. The CDR3 sequence is 18 residues long. Unmatched junction bases numbered 11, after V lost 1 base and J lost 0 bases. The germline V gene has CDR1 SGHRS and CDR2 YFSETQ. This CDR3 reads CASSLLTGPSGSTDTQYF. The CDR3 region has the DNA TGCGCCAGCAGCTTGCTAACCGGGCCTAGCGGTAGCACAGATACGCAGTATTTT.

This chain links TRBV19 with TRBJ1-5; D is perhaps TRBD1 (6 bases). CDR1 is LNHDA and CDR2 is SQIVND in the germline V gene (reference sequence). Trimming removed 4 bases from V and 2 bases from J, with 18 bases in between. CDR3 length: 17 amino acids. CDR3 sequence: CASSTDRQAEGNQPQHF. As DNA, the CDR3 is TGTGCCAGTAGTACCGATCGACAGGCGGAGGGCAATCAGCCCCAGCATTTT.

This sequence joins TRBV2 and TRBJ1-5; D might be TRBD1 (5 bases). This CDR3 contains 14 residues. Trimming took off 0 bases at V and 6 bases at J, with 9 bases between the two ends. CDR1 is SNHLY and CDR2 is FYNNEI in the germline V gene. In nucleotides, the CDR3 is TGTGCCAGCAGTGAAGCGCAGGGTGGTCAGCCCCAGCATTTT. It encodes CASSEAQGGQPQHF.

The rearrangement joins TRBV5-4 to TRBJ2-1; 13 nucleotides align to TRBD2. This CDR3 is 17 amino acids long. Germline-derived CDR1 and CDR2 are SGHNT and YYREEE (reference sequence). Germline trimming cut 4 bases from V and 4 bases from J; bases unmatched to any gene: 8. The CDR3 loop is CASSGWTSGSTYNEQFF. The CDR3 bases are TGTGCCAGCAGCGGGTGGACTAGCGGGAGCACGTACAATGAGCAGTTCTTC.

V and J are TRBV7-3 and TRBJ2-7; a weak D match, TRBD1 (5 bases). Germline values: CDR1 SGHTA, CDR2 FQGTGA. The CDR3 is 15 residues long. V dropped 5 bases and J dropped 2 bases, with 16 bases sitting between them. In DNA form, the CDR3 reads TGTGCCAGCAGCCCAGGGCGTAGGCCCACCTACGAGCAGTACTTC. It is translated as CASSPGRRPTYEQYF.

J is TRBJ1-2 and V is TRBV5-1; D is unresolved. CDR3 length: 15 residues. Germline lookup yields CDR1 SGHRS and CDR2 YFSETQ. Trimming took 4 bases from V and 0 from J, leaving 13 bases between them. The CDR3 DNA reads TGCGCCAGCAGCCCCGACGGGAGGCCTAACTATGGCTACACCTTC. Its translation is CASSPDGRPNYGYTF.